The present TCR beta chain was sequenced within a study of T cells in Graves' hyperthyroidism and ophthalmopathy. Worth noting for this clonotype: Being one base from a much bigger clone, this may be a read error.

Researchers took RNA transcripts and amplified the TCR beta CDR3 regions from them. The HTBI set primed first-round TCR CDR3 RT-PCR. TCRdb recomputed calls from the multiplex PCR reads with MiXCR, one row per CDR3 protein. The repertoire has some 440,000 distinct CDR3 sequences, 15% to 18% of them found once; the top ten carry 14%. Germline V gene data show CDR1 as MDHEN and CDR2 as SYDVKM. V shed 3 bases, J shed 5 bases, and the junction held 18 bases outside the gene matches. There are 18 residues in the CDR3. Sequencing was performed on blood. The receptor comes from a woman in her late teens or twenties with Graves' hyperthyroidism. The chain recombines TRBV28 with TRBJ1-1; 7 positions agree with TRBD1. In nucleotides, the CDR3 is TGTGCCAGCAGTTTCCCCGCAAGGGGGCTCACCTCGTGGACTGAAGCTTTCTTT. Translating gives CASSFPARGLTSWTEAFF.